This TCR beta chain comes out of a study of blood T cells in healthy people across ages. Study-wide findings and caveats: No conclusive comparison of naive versus antigen-experienced cells was possible with unsorted PBMCs.

This clonotype showed up many times. Antigen unknown. It was roughly 10 milliliters of peripheral blood that were drawn from each donor. Researchers report isolating at least 6 million PBMCs per sample. V shed 6 bases and J shed 3 bases, with 9 bases lying between them. Germline-derived CDR1 and CDR2 are MNHEY and SVGEGT. The CDR3 length is 12 residues. With a J-beta primer mix and a sample-barcoded 5' primer, a second PCR ran about 7 to 12 cycles. With 12 random nucleotides, a template-switch adaptor tagged each individual cDNA molecule. TCRdb reanalysed the 5' RACE reads using MiXCR and keeps one entry per CDR3 protein. This sample has some 920,000 distinct CDR3 sequences, with roughly half found just once.

The TCR sequence derives from a woman aged 60 to 75 in good health. V and J are TRBV6-2 or TRBV6-3 and TRBJ2-7; possible D gene TRBD1, 5 bases. Sequencing was done on a sample of blood. For the CDR3, the DNA is TGTGCCAGCAGAACAGGATACTACGAGCAGTACTTC. It codes for CASRTGYYEQYF.